This T cell receptor beta chain was sequenced during a study of CXCR3-negative and CXCR3-positive naive CD8 T cells. Study results and caveats: Hydrophobicity of TRB CDR3s was greater in CXCR3-positive naive cells than in CXCR3-negative naive cells.

Looked up from germline, CDR1 is MGHDK and CDR2 is SYGVNS. This CDR3 comprises 15 residues. The TRB cDNA libraries were prepared by 5' RACE with UMI labels. No DNA is given; TCRdb re-called the 5' RACE reads and lists each CDR3 protein once. The sample data list about 5,800 distinct CDR3 sequences. This clonotype counts as medium-sized by frequency. As yet, its antigen is unknown. This TCR derives from a human donor in good health. Some clones in this sample may be carry-over from other donors' samples. The material sequenced was naive CXCR3+ CD8+ T cells from blood. Subset reported: CD45RO-CCR7+CD27+CD95- naive CD8+ T cells expressing CXCR3 (TNR3+). The rearrangement links TRBV25-1 to TRBJ2-5; TCRdb lists TRBD1, though no DNA is available to test this call. The CDR3 loop reads CASSVFDRGGETQYF.